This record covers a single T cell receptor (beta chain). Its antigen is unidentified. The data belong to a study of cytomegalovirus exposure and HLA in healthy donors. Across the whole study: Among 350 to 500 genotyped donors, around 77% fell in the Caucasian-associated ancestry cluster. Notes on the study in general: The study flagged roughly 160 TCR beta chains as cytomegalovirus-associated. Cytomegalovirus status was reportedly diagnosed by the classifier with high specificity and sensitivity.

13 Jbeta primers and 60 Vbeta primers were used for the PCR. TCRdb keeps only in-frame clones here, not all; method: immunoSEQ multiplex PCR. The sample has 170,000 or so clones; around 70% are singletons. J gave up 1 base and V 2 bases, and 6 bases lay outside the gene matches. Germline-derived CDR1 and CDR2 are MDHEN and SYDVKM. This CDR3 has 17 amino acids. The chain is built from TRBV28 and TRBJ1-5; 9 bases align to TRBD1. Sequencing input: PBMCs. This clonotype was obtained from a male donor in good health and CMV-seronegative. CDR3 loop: CASSLITGGLSNQPQHF. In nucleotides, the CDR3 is TGTGCCAGCAGTTTAATTACAGGGGGCTTGAGCAATCAGCCCCAGCATTTT.